These 25 T cell receptor beta chains came from one sample sequenced in a study of T cell responses to AZD1222 COVID-19 vaccine. Libraries were prepared by immunoSEQ multiplex PCR; TCRdb keeps only in-frame clonotypes and omits some of them. The table has about 120,000 clones, approximately 89% seen once. This specimen consisted of peripheral blood, obtained on day 0 of AZD1222 vaccination. The receptors were gathered from an adult in good health.

V gene TRBV4-2 combines with J gene TRBJ2-1, with TRBD2 identical over 8 bases. This CDR3 is built from 16 residues. Germline CDR1 and CDR2: LGHNA and YNFKEQ. V trimming: 1 base; J trimming: 4 bases; junction bases outside the gene matches: 6. CDR3 protein: CASSQGGGLDYNEQFF. The DNA for the CDR3 is TGTGCCAGCAGCCAAGGCGGGGGGCTCGATTACAATGAGCAGTTCTTC.

The genes are TRBV7-9 and TRBJ2-7, with D possibly matching TRBD1 (5 bases). V lost 6 bases, J lost 4 bases, and 10 bases lay in between. Germline V gives CDR1 SEHNR, CDR2 FQNEAQ (reference sequence). The CDR3 has 12 amino acids. The CDR3 spells CASRDNQYEQYF. The CDR3 DNA reads TGTGCCAGCAGGGACAACCAATACGAGCAGTACTTC.

The chain is built from TRBV6-5 and TRBJ1-1; D not certain. Trimming cost V 9 bases and J 2 bases, with 4 bases left between them. The CDR3 extends over 10 amino acids. CDR1 and CDR2 (germline): MNHEY, SVGAGI. The CDR3 reads CASRNTEAFF. The CDR3 DNA reads TGTGCCAGTCGAAACACTGAAGCTTTCTTT.

As to this clone: This CDR3 is also generated by other DNA sequences in the sample. The chain links TRBV5-1 to TRBJ1-1, with no clear D. This CDR3 has 14 amino acids. V gave up 0 bases and J gave up 2 bases, with 8 bases separating them. The germline gives CDR1 SGHRS, CDR2 YFSETQ. Written as DNA, the CDR3 is TGCGCCAGCAGCTTGGGCCCCAGCAACACTGAAGCTTTCTTT. Protein product: CASSLGPSNTEAFF.

This clone counts as medium-sized (0.01 to 0.1%). The chain employs TRBV15 and TRBJ2-7; 9 bases agree with TRBD1. The CDR3 sequence is 16 residues long. Per the germline V gene, CDR1 is LNHNV and CDR2 is YYDKDF (reference sequence). J lost 5 bases, V lost 4 bases, and 12 bases had no gene match. CDR3 in DNA: TGTGCCACCAGCACCGACCAAGGGACAGGGAGCGACGAGCAGTACTTC. It codes for CATSTDQGTGSDEQYF.

The V and J genes are TRBV5-4 and TRBJ2-1, with 10 bases aligning to TRBD2. After removal of 0 bases from V and 7 bases from J, the junction contained 4 bases not matched to a gene. The CDR3 is made up of 15 amino acids. CDR1 is SGHNT, CDR2 YYREEE, per germline (reference sequence). The chain's CDR3 is CASSLVAGGGNEQFF. In nucleotides, the CDR3 is TGTGCCAGCAGCTTGGTAGCGGGGGGAGGGAATGAGCAGTTCTTC.

This chain connects TRBV2 to TRBJ2-2; 10 bases agree with TRBD2. V dropped 1 base and J dropped 4; count of bases not matched to a gene: 6. Germline V lookup: CDR1 SNHLY, CDR2 FYNNEI. This CDR3 is built from 17 residues. For the CDR3, the DNA is TGTGCCAGCAGTGAAGGAGCGGGGGGGCCGGGCACCGGGGAGCTGTTTTTT. It is translated as CASSEGAGGPGTGELFF.

For the CDR3, the DNA is TGTGCCAGCAGCTCTCTCTCCGGGACAGGGGCGGGGGTCCAAGAGACCCAGTACTTC. Its translation: CASSSLSGTGAGVQETQYF. The V and J genes are TRBV7-9 and TRBJ2-5; the match to TRBD1 covers 10 bases. The CDR3 runs to 19 residues. The germline gives CDR1 SEHNR, CDR2 FQNEAQ (reference sequence). The V gene end was trimmed by 4 bases and the J gene end by 1 base; junction bases not matched to a gene: 15.

The count of this clone is one. V is TRBV6-2 or TRBV6-3 and J is TRBJ2-7; 13 bases are shared with TRBD2. The CDR3 runs to 17 residues. The germline gives CDR1 MNHEY, CDR2 SVGEGT. With V trimmed by 1 base and J by 1 base, 4 bases remained unmatched. CDR3 sequence reads: CASSYWGLAGTSYEQYF. The CDR3 region has the DNA TGTGCCAGCAGTTACTGGGGACTAGCGGGGACTTCCTACGAGCAGTACTTC.

V gene TRBV11-2 combines with J gene TRBJ1-1, with D possibly TRBD1 on 5 matching bases. The germline V gene has CDR1 SGHAT and CDR2 FQNNGV. The CDR3 covers 13 residues. V was clipped by 7 bases and J by 1 base, with 10 bases between them. The CDR3, as DNA: TGTGCCAGCAACCTCGGGGGGAACACTGAAGCTTTCTTT. Its protein is CASNLGGNTEAFF.

This chain uses TRBV9 with TRBJ2-7, with 9 bases fitting TRBD2. The CDR3 consists of 13 residues. V lost 7 bases, J lost 1 base, and 3 bases stayed unmatched. In germline, CDR1 is SGDLS, CDR2 YYNGEE. CDR3 residues: CASGAGGSYEQYF. The CDR3 nucleotides are TGTGCCAGCGGGGCGGGGGGGTCCTACGAGCAGTACTTC.

V gene TRBV28 combines with J gene TRBJ2-3; the D gene is possibly TRBD1 (6 bases). Per the germline V gene, CDR1 is MDHEN and CDR2 is SYDVKM. Trimming removed 4 bases from V and 1 base from J, with 12 bases in between. This CDR3 is 15 amino acids long. CDR3 coding DNA: TGTGCCAGCAGTTACAGGGTGGGAGGCACAGATACGCAGTATTTT. This codes for CASSYRVGGTDTQYF.

This chain uses TRBV9 with TRBJ2-5; 11 positions match TRBD2. Germline V gives CDR1 SGDLS, CDR2 YYNGEE. V shed 0 bases, J shed 2 bases, and the junction held 9 bases outside the gene matches. This CDR3 is built from 18 residues. CDR3 DNA: TGTGCCAGCAGCGTAGCCCCTAGCGGGGGGAATCCGCAAGAGACCCAGTACTTC. This sequence encodes CASSVAPSGGNPQETQYF.

Turning to this clone: A junction end diverges from the germline sequence, so it may reflect a read error. The gene calls are TRBV12-3 or TRBV12-4 and TRBJ2-7; the D is unclear. The CDR3 runs 12 residues. The CDR3 reads CASSLEAPGPHF. The CDR3 DNA sequence: TGTGCCAGCAGTTTAGAGGCGCCGGGTCCGCACTTC.

This chain joins TRBV4-3 and TRBJ1-4, with a tentative D call TRBD1 (5 bases). The CDR3 has 15 residues. The V and J ends lost 0 bases and 7 bases respectively, with 12 bases between them. CDR1 is LGHNA, CDR2 YSLEER, per germline. CDR3 sequence reads: CASSQDRQGSEKLFF. DNA for the CDR3: TGCGCCAGCAGCCAAGATCGGCAGGGTAGTGAAAAACTGTTTTTT.

The chain employs TRBV6-2 or TRBV6-3 and TRBJ2-7; TRBD1 aligns across 12 bases. V shed 5 bases and J 6 bases; nucleotides not matched to a gene: 11. Germline V gene data show CDR1 as MNHEY and CDR2 as SVGEGT. The CDR3 sequence is 16 residues long. The chain's CDR3 is CASSPAGQGATGEQYF. The CDR3 nucleotides are TGTGCCAGCAGTCCCGCGGGACAGGGGGCCACTGGCGAGCAGTACTTC.

This sequence joins TRBV5-4 and TRBJ1-2; D is ambiguous. Between the trimmed V and J ends, which lost 0 bases and 7 bases, there was a span of 13 bases. The CDR3 has 14 amino acids. Per the germline V gene, CDR1 is SGHNT and CDR2 is YYREEE (reference sequence). CDR3 in DNA: TGTGCCAGCAGCTTGGCCGTTGAGTGGAGTGGCTACACCTTC. It translates to CASSLAVEWSGYTF.

V usage is TRBV6-5 and J usage is TRBJ2-2; D may be TRBD1 or TRBD2 (6 bases each). V was pared by 0 bases and J by 5 bases, with 13 bases between. The CDR3 is 16 residues long. Germline V gene lookup returns CDR1 MNHEY and CDR2 SVGAGI. CDR3: CASSYSLTGATGELFF. For the CDR3, the DNA is TGTGCCAGCAGTTACTCCCTCACGGGGGCAACCGGGGAGCTGTTTTTT.

The gene calls are TRBV6-6 and TRBJ2-7, with 7 bases identical to TRBD1. Per the germline V gene, CDR1 is MNHNY and CDR2 is SVGAGI (reference sequence). The CDR3 is 14 amino acids. The ends lost 7 bases at V and 0 bases at J; junction bases unmatched: 6. The CDR3 loop is CASKPTGSSYEQYF. DNA of the CDR3: TGTGCCAGCAAACCGACAGGGAGCTCCTACGAGCAGTACTTC.

The J gene is TRBJ2-3, the V gene TRBV9, with 11 bases that match TRBD2. The CDR3 has 16 amino acids. The germline V gene encodes CDR1 SGDLS and CDR2 YYNGEE. With V trimmed by 4 bases and J by 4 bases, 8 bases remained unmatched. This CDR3 is CASSTRTSGLPDTQYF. The CDR3 coding sequence is TGTGCCAGCAGCACCCGGACTAGCGGGTTGCCAGATACGCAGTATTTT.

This rearrangement joins TRBV9 to TRBJ1-1; 8 nucleotides agree with TRBD1. V was pared by 1 base and J by 1 base, with 6 bases of the junction left unmatched. This CDR3 region has 16 residues. Germline V gene data show CDR1 as SGDLS and CDR2 as YYNGEE. The CDR3 DNA reads TGTGCCAGCAGCGTAAGCGGGACAGGTTCGAACACTGAAGCTTTCTTT. It yields the protein CASSVSGTGSNTEAFF. The full variable domain, its missing parts supplied by reference TRBV9 and TRBJ1-1, is DSGVTQTPKHLITATGQRVTLRCSPRSGDLSVYWYQQSLDQGLQFLIQYYNGEERAKGNILERFSAQQFPDLHSELNLSSLELGDSALYFCASSVSGTGSNTEAFFGQGTRLTVV.

The gene calls are TRBV2 and TRBJ2-7; 7 nucleotides match TRBD1. The V gene end was trimmed by 2 bases and the J gene end by 3 bases; junction bases not matched to a gene: 1. This CDR3 is 13 amino acids long. From germline, CDR1 is SNHLY and CDR2 FYNNEI. CDR3 DNA sequence: TGTGCCAGCAGTGAAAGGGGGCTCTACGAGCAGTACTTC. This gives the protein CASSERGLYEQYF.

The J gene is TRBJ1-1, the V gene TRBV28; D may be TRBD1 (5 bases). CDR1 is MDHEN, CDR2 SYDVKM, per germline. Trimming pared 8 bases from V and 3 bases from J, leaving 19 bases between. The CDR3 covers 15 residues. Written as DNA, the CDR3 is TGTGCCAGCTCCCCCTTAGGAAGGGGATACACTGAAGCTTTCTTT. Translated, it gives CASSPLGRGYTEAFF.

This sequence joins TRBV4-3 and TRBJ2-5; 8 bases map to TRBD1. V was clipped by 0 bases and J by 5 bases; unmatched bases: 8. The CDR3 runs to 16 residues. Germline V gene sequence: CDR1 LGHNA, CDR2 YSLEER. The CDR3 spells CASSQDRTGLFETQYF. The CDR3 DNA is TGCGCCAGCAGCCAAGATAGGACAGGGTTATTTGAGACCCAGTACTTC.

The rearrangement links TRBV7-9 to TRBJ1-1; TRBD1 is a possible D gene (5 bases). The CDR3 has 15 residues. The germline V gene has CDR1 SEHNR and CDR2 FQNEAQ (reference sequence). Trimming took 2 bases from V and 4 from J, leaving 14 bases between them. CDR3 region: CASSLSGGRGTEAFF. CDR3 nucleotide sequence: TGTGCCAGCAGCTTAAGCGGGGGGAGGGGCACTGAAGCTTTCTTT.